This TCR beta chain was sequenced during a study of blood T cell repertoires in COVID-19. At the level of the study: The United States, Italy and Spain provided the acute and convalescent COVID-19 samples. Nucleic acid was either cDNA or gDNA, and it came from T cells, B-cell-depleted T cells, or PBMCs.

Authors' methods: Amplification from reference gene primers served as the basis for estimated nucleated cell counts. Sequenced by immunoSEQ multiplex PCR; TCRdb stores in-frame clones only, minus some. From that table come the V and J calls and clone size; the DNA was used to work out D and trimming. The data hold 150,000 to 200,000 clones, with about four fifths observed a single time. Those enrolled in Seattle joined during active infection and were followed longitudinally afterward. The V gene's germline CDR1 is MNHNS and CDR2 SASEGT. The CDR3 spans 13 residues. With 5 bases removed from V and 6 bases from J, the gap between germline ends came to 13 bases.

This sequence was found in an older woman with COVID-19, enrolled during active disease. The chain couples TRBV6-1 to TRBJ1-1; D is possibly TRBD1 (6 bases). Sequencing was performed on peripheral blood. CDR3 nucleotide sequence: TGTGCCAGCAGTATGGGGGCGAGCGCTGAAGCTTTCTTT. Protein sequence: CASSMGASAEAFF.